This TCR beta chain was captured in a study of vaccination and CD4 T cells after COVID-19 (dated by TCRdb to between 2021 and 2022). Concerning the study at large: SARS-CoV-2 positivity had been established in the convalescent patients by nasal swab PCR, and mild disease was recorded in some 10 of these patients and severe disease in one. Post-COVID blood samples from convalescent patients were collected a median of about 100 days after diagnosis, with a range of 35 to 161 days. Overlapping spike peptide pools from SARS-CoV-2 and from the common cold coronaviruses HCoV-NL63, HCoV-OC43 and HCoV-229E were used as culture stimuli. In around ten COVID-19 convalescent patients and a handful of infection-naive healthy vaccine recipients, the spike-specific CD4+ TCR repertoire before mRNA vaccination was compared with the repertoire after mRNA vaccination. Six males and four females were included in the convalescent cohort, with two Hispanic individuals, seven Caucasians, two Asians and one multiracial person represented. Post-vaccine blood samples were obtained a median of roughly 75 days after the second vaccine dose, with a range of about 13 to 250 days. Each participant got two doses of either the Pfizer-BioNTech BNT162b2 vaccine (n=8) or the Moderna mRNA-1273 vaccine (n=2). Control cultures used a CEFX viral epitope pool as positive control, an HIV-1 Nef peptide pool as negative control, or no peptide. Findings and caveats that apply to the study as a whole: Among the post-vaccine SARS-CoV-2-reactive clones in convalescent patients, a median approximately 86% showed up only after vaccination, which suggests vaccine-specific priming. In convalescent patients, nearly all vaccine-specific clones (304 of 307) were found to be mono-reactive for SARS-CoV-2 spike rather than cross-reactive with common cold coronaviruses. The number of convalescent patients in the study was relatively small, and the study did not examine early timepoints following natural infection. The median count of SARS-CoV-2-reactive clonotypes went up from some 23 after infection to some 38 after vaccination, although the change was not significant.

Spanning cysteine to phenylalanine, the CDR3 consists of 14 amino acids. Kept here is only the CDR3 DNA, which spans 42 bases and is read in frame from base 1. V lost 0 bases and J lost 6 bases; the stretch between them is 9 bases long. The germline V gene sets CDR1 to SNHLY and CDR2 to FYNNEI. Library preparation was by PCR. At the Johns Hopkins FTIC core, DNA from the cultured CD4+ T cells underwent TCR sequencing with the Oncomine TCR Beta short-read assay. Genomic DNA was extracted from the cultured CD4+ T cells with the QIAamp micro DNA kit. Oncomine TCR Beta libraries from cultured CD4+ T cells were pooled using unique dual indexes and sequenced on an Illumina iSeq 100. In the source study's methods: Non-productive sequences were removed, and CDR3s that did not start with C, did not end with F or W, or were shorter than 7 amino acids were discarded. The MANAFEST web application was used to identify antigen-specific clonotypes by comparing peptide-stimulated wells against reference wells and other culture wells. Positive clones required FDR below 0.05, an odds ratio above 5, and productive frequency above 0.1% in at least two of three replicate wells. Clonotypes that were significantly expanded in both SARS-CoV-2 spike wells and at least one common cold coronavirus spike condition were defined as cross-reactive. Similarity between CDR3 sequences was evaluated in R version 3.6.1 using Levenshtein distances (stringdist) and unrooted phylogenetic trees (ape). TCRdb itself trimmed the public reads at Q25 with fastp, ran MiXCR and retained productive beta chains. One record per CDR3 amino acid sequence lists the most common genes and DNA. None of the V and J calls come from the authors' own analysis; TCRdb made them. The sample profile shows 10,000 to 15,000 distinct CDR3 sequences; roughly half of them were found once. The ten largest clones add up to 16% of the sample.

This sample's treatment or condition label indicates: 10-day PBMC culture with coronavirus spike peptide pools or control peptides (ViraFEST assay). The ViraFEST assay, used in the study, expanded antigen-specific T cells with peptide pools and then identified the expanded clonotypes through TCR sequencing. The convalescent patients' positive SARS-CoV-2 PCR tests fell between March and December 2020, which was before the Alpha, Beta and Delta variants emerged in the United States. PBMCs were cultured at roughly 2 million per well in IMDM supplemented with roughly 5% human AB serum and 8.5 to 10 IU/ml IL-2, with 9.5 to 10 ug/ml peptide pools added. On days 3 and 7, half of the culture medium was replaced with fresh IL-2-containing medium. Once the cells had been in culture for over nine days, the EasySep CD4+ T cell isolation kit was used to isolate CD4+ T cells by negative selection. Ficoll-Paque Plus gradient centrifugation was used to isolate PBMCs from whole blood, and the isolated PBMCs were then either used fresh or cryopreserved at -140C. Culture conditions were generally each tested in triplicate wells.

This clonotype was counted a few times. Its antigen remains unidentified. No per-base quality is available; no much larger clone lies one base away. This chain is built from TRBV2 and TRBJ1-5; the D segment cannot be called with confidence. This receptor was identified in a human donor who had recovered from COVID-19. Specimen: CD4+ T cells from blood, cultured in vitro. The DNA sequence reads TGTGCCAGCAGTGAAGCACGGGGTCCTCAGCCCCAGCATTTT. This sequence encodes CASSEARGPQPQHF.